Presented here are 32 T cell receptor beta chains from one specimen sequenced in a study of cytomegalovirus exposure and HLA in healthy donors. PCR was performed using 60 Vbeta and 13 Jbeta primers. Generated by immunoSEQ multiplex PCR, the TCRdb table keeps only in-frame clones and is missing some. The sample holds 100,000 or so clones; over 80% are singletons and the top ten take about 6.9%. Material: PBMCs. All receptors derive from a man aged 30 to 39 in good health and CMV-seropositive.

V is TRBV19 and J is TRBJ1-3; tentative D call: TRBD1 (5 bases). Germline V gene data show CDR1 as LNHDA and CDR2 as SQIVND (reference sequence). CDR3 size: 14 residues. The V gene lost 5 bases and the J gene lost 1 base, with 9 bases spanning the gap. CDR3 bases: TGTGCCAGTAGTGTAACAGGATCTGGAAACACCATATATTTT. This codes for CASSVTGSGNTIYF.

J is TRBJ2-3 and V is TRBV4-3, with D possibly matching TRBD2 (6 bases). Germline V gene data show CDR1 as LGHNA and CDR2 as YSLEER. The CDR3 runs to 15 residues. Between the trimmed V and J ends, which lost 0 bases and 1 base, there was a span of 8 bases. This CDR3 reads CASSQDWGGTDTQYF. The CDR3 DNA reads TGCGCCAGCAGCCAAGATTGGGGGGGCACAGATACGCAGTATTTT.

The chain links TRBV5-1 to TRBJ2-5, with 10 positions matching TRBD1. The junction had 11 bases not matched to a gene; V was cut back by 1 base and J by 5 bases. The germline V gene encodes CDR1 SGHRS and CDR2 YFSETQ. This CDR3 region has 17 residues. The CDR3 DNA reads TGCGCCAGCAGCTTGACCCTACCCGGGACAGGGGAGGAGACCCAGTACTTC. Translating it yields CASSLTLPGTGEETQYF.

This chain joins TRBV21-1 and TRBJ2-5; no check of the table's D call, TRBD1, against the DNA was made. TRBV21-1 is assigned pseudogene status. This CDR3 is 15 amino acids long. The CDR3 loop reads CASSKVWTPQETQYF. The CDR3 DNA reads as TGTGCCAGCAGCAAAGTGTGGACACCTCAAGAGACCCAGTACTTC.

The J gene is TRBJ2-2, the V gene TRBV7-2; 7 nucleotides align to TRBD2. Germline V lookup: CDR1 SGHTA, CDR2 FQGNSA. This CDR3 has 16 residues. With 2 bases clipped from V and 2 bases from J, the junction kept 5 bases outside the gene matches. The CDR3 protein is CASSLRSGANTGELFF. The CDR3 DNA reads as TGTGCCAGCAGCTTAAGGAGCGGGGCAAACACCGGGGAGCTGTTTTTT. The whole variable domain, remainder taken from reference TRBV7-2 and TRBJ2-2, is GAGVSQSPSNKVTEKGKDVELRCDPISGHTALYWYRQSLGQGLEFLIYFQGNSAPDKSGLPSDRFSAERTGGSVSTLTIQRTQQEDSAVYLCASSLRSGANTGELFFGEGSRLTVL.

The rearrangement links TRBV5-1 to TRBJ2-3, with 14 nucleotides matching TRBD2. CDR1 and CDR2 from the germline V gene are SGHRS and YFSETQ. Losses at the gene ends were 5 bases for V and 1 base for J; bases not matched to a gene: 3. This CDR3 is 16 amino acids long. The CDR3 is CASSPTSGGGTDTQYF. As DNA, the CDR3 is TGCGCCAGCAGTCCGACTAGCGGGGGGGGCACAGATACGCAGTATTTT. Full variable domain (outside the CDR3, taken from reference TRBV5-1 and TRBJ2-3): KAGVTQTPRYLIKTRGQQVTLSCSPISGHRSVSWYQQTPGQGLQFLFEYFSETQRNKGNFPGRFSGRQFSNSRSEMNVSTLELGDSALYLCASSPTSGGGTDTQYFGPGTRLTVL.

The rearrangement links TRBV18 to TRBJ1-2; 11 bases map to TRBD1. Germline trimming cut 8 bases from V and 1 base from J; bases unmatched to any gene: 12. Germline CDR1 and CDR2: KGHSH and LQKENI. CDR3 size: 17 residues. The CDR3 sequence: CASGVGQGGFNNYGYTF. CDR3 sequence (DNA): TGTGCCAGCGGCGTGGGACAGGGGGGATTTAATAACTATGGCTACACCTTC.

This clone was observed a handful of times. V and J are TRBV5-1 and TRBJ2-1; the match to TRBD2 covers 9 bases. Germline V gives CDR1 SGHRS, CDR2 YFSETQ. After removal of 3 bases from V and 8 bases from J, the junction contained 12 bases not matched to a gene. The CDR3 is 16 amino acids. In nucleotides, the CDR3 is TGCGCCAGCAGCTCCCTACCCGCGGGGGGGCTGTATGAGCAGTTCTTC. Translating it yields CASSSLPAGGLYEQFF.

The chain links TRBV7-9 to TRBJ1-1; 7 bases map to TRBD1. This CDR3 comprises 14 residues. With 6 bases clipped from V and 1 base from J, the junction kept 5 bases outside the gene matches. The germline gives CDR1 SEHNR, CDR2 FQNEAQ (reference sequence). The CDR3, as DNA: TGTGCCAGCAGAGGGGACAGTGCGAACACTGAAGCTTTCTTT. It specifies CASRGDSANTEAFF. The full variable domain, with the rest looked up from reference TRBV7-9 and TRBJ1-1, is DTGVSQNPRHKITKRGQNVTFRCDPISEHNRLYWYRQTLGQGPEFLTYFQNEAQLEKSRLLSDRFSAERPKGSFSTLEIQRTEQGDSAMYLCASRGDSANTEAFFGQGTRLTVV.

The CDR3 DNA sequence: TGTGCCAGCATGGGGGCTTCCTACGAGCAGTACTTC. Translated: CASMGASYEQYF. The chain combines TRBV6-6 with TRBJ2-7; possible D gene TRBD1, 6 bases. The CDR3 has 12 amino acids. V dropped 7 bases and J dropped 1 base, with 8 bases sitting between them. The germline V gene encodes CDR1 MNHNY and CDR2 SVGAGI (reference sequence).

This clone occurred a few times. This sequence joins TRBV4-3 and TRBJ2-7; D unclear. This CDR3 is 13 amino acids long. The germline V and J ends were trimmed by 3 bases and 0 bases, with 6 bases remaining between them. From germline, CDR1 is LGHNA and CDR2 YSLEER. The CDR3 loop reads CASSHPGSYEQYF. CDR3 nucleotide sequence: TGCGCCAGCAGCCACCCGGGCTCCTACGAGCAGTACTTC.

Only a few counts were recorded for this clone. The rearrangement uses TRBV5-8 and TRBJ2-3; possibly TRBD2 for D (6 bases). Germline V gene lookup returns CDR1 SGHTS and CDR2 YDEGEE. The CDR3 has 17 residues. Trimming cost V 0 bases and J 5 bases, with 19 bases left between them. The CDR3 spells CASSLDLSGLRGDTQYF. The CDR3 region has the DNA TGTGCCAGCAGCTTGGATCTTAGCGGCCTCCGGGGAGATACGCAGTATTTT.

The rearrangement joins TRBV5-4 to TRBJ2-1, with a possible D match to TRBD2 (5 bases). The CDR3 runs 13 residues. Germline loops: CDR1 SGHNT, CDR2 YYREEE (reference sequence). V was clipped by 4 bases and J by 3 bases, with 8 bases between them. CDR3 amino acids: CASSVRDYNEQFF. CDR3 in DNA: TGTGCCAGCAGCGTCCGGGACTACAATGAGCAGTTCTTC.

This chain links TRBV27 with TRBJ1-4; 7 nucleotides agree with TRBD1. The CDR3 is 16 residues long. Trimming cost V 2 bases and J 8 bases; bases outside gene matches: 11. Germline lookup yields CDR1 MNHEY and CDR2 SMNVEV (reference sequence). Written as DNA, the CDR3 is TGTGCCAGCAGTTTAATGTGGACAGGTAGTCGGGAAAAACTGTTTTTT. Translated: CASSLMWTGSREKLFF.

The chain uses TRBV19 and TRBJ2-7, with 10 positions matching TRBD1. V shed 5 bases and J 5 bases; nucleotides not matched to a gene: 9. This CDR3 is built from 15 residues. Per the germline V gene, CDR1 is LNHDA and CDR2 is SQIVND (reference sequence). This CDR3 reads CASSRDRGNYDEQYF. The CDR3 bases are TGTGCCAGTAGTCGGGACAGGGGAAATTATGACGAGCAGTACTTC. The full variable domain, completed using reference TRBV19 and TRBJ2-7, is DGGITQSPKYLFRKEGQNVTLSCEQNLNHDAMYWYRQDPGQGLRLIYYSQIVNDFQKGDIAEGYSVSREKKESFPLTVTSAQKNPTAFYLCASSRDRGNYDEQYFGPGTRLTVT.

This sequence joins TRBV9 and TRBJ2-3, with D perhaps matching TRBD1 (5 bases). V was cut by 4 bases and J by 2 bases, with 11 bases left in between. Germline V gene lookup returns CDR1 SGDLS and CDR2 YYNGEE. The CDR3 contains 14 residues. The CDR3 protein is CASSRDRFTDTQYF. CDR3 DNA sequence: TGTGCCAGCAGCCGTGACAGATTCACAGATACGCAGTATTTT.

This chain links TRBV10-2 with TRBJ1-1; D not certain. The V gene lost 6 bases and the J gene lost 0 bases, with 14 bases spanning the gap. CDR1 is WSHSY and CDR2 is SAAADI in the germline V gene. The CDR3 has 15 residues. The CDR3 sequence is CASSSRAVMNTEAFF. CDR3 bases: TGCGCCAGCAGCTCGAGGGCAGTGATGAACACTGAAGCTTTCTTT.

The rearrangement joins TRBV5-1 to TRBJ2-6, with D maybe TRBD2 (6 bases). Trimming stripped 0 bases from V and 2 bases from J, with 15 bases between. CDR1 SGHRS and CDR2 YFSETQ come from the germline V gene. CDR3 length: 18 amino acids. The CDR3 loop reads CASSLAQPPGAGANVLTF. The CDR3 region has the DNA TGCGCCAGCAGCTTGGCGCAACCCCCGGGGGCTGGGGCCAACGTCCTGACTTTC. The full variable domain, with the rest looked up from reference TRBV5-1 and TRBJ2-6, is KAGVTQTPRYLIKTRGQQVTLSCSPISGHRSVSWYQQTPGQGLQFLFEYFSETQRNKGNFPGRFSGRQFSNSRSEMNVSTLELGDSALYLCASSLAQPPGAGANVLTFGAGSRLTVL.

The gene calls are TRBV27 and TRBJ1-2, with 7 bases identical to TRBD1. The V gene end was trimmed by 6 bases and the J gene end by 4 bases; junction bases not matched to a gene: 8. Germline V CDR1 and CDR2: MNHEY, SMNVEV (reference sequence). The CDR3 runs to 14 residues. The CDR3 spells CASRFSQGVYGYTF. The CDR3 DNA sequence: TGTGCCAGCAGATTTTCCCAGGGGGTCTATGGCTACACCTTC.

The chain joins TRBV5-6 to TRBJ1-2, with 10 bases matching TRBD1. The V segment lost 4 bases and the J segment 0 bases; nucleotides outside the gene matches: 3. Germline V CDR1 and CDR2: SGHDT, YYEEEE. This CDR3 comprises 15 residues. CDR3 residues: CASSRDRGANYGYTF. CDR3 bases: TGTGCCAGCAGCCGGGACAGGGGCGCTAACTATGGCTACACCTTC.

The CDR3 DNA follows: TGTGCCACCCGATACGGGGGGGATAGGGATACGCAGTATTTT. Amino acids: CATRYGGDRDTQYF. The rearrangement links TRBV6-5 to TRBJ2-3, with 8 nucleotides matching TRBD2. Germline V lookup: CDR1 MNHEY, CDR2 SVGAGI. CDR3 length equals 14 residues. V lost 10 bases to trimming and J lost 6 bases; unmatched junction nucleotides: 12.

V usage is TRBV6-4 and J usage is TRBJ1-2; possibly TRBD1 for D (5 bases). V lost 3 bases and J lost 8, with 19 bases in between. CDR1 is MRHNA and CDR2 is SNTAGT in the germline V gene. The length of the CDR3 is 15 residues. This chain's CDR3 is CASSDAGGSSFGYTF. The CDR3 DNA sequence: TGTGCCAGCAGTGATGCCGGGGGGTCCTCGTTCGGCTACACCTTC.

The rearrangement uses TRBV6-6 and TRBJ1-5, with D tentatively TRBD1 (6 bases). Germline V lookup: CDR1 MNHNY, CDR2 SVGAGI (reference sequence). Trimming pared 5 bases from V and 0 bases from J, leaving 11 bases between. This CDR3 is 15 amino acids long. In nucleotides, the CDR3 is TGTGCCAGCAGTATGGGACACCATAGCAATCAGCCCCAGCATTTT. Amino acid sequence: CASSMGHHSNQPQHF.

The chain combines TRBV10-2 with TRBJ2-1, with a tentative D call TRBD1 (6 bases). Germline V gene sequence: CDR1 WSHSY, CDR2 SAAADI. The length of the CDR3 is 14 residues. Trimming cost V 6 bases and J 9 bases, with 18 bases left between them. The CDR3 coding sequence is TGCGCCAGCAGGTGGACAGAGACCACAAGTGAGCAGTTCTTC. Translated, it gives CASRWTETTSEQFF.

The rearrangement links TRBV30 to TRBJ2-1, with 7 bases that match TRBD2. Germline CDR1 is GTSNPN and CDR2 is SVGIG (reference sequence). The CDR3 runs 15 residues. Unmatched junction bases numbered 11, after V lost 3 bases and J lost 6 bases. The CDR3 region is CAWRGLSLRSNEQFF. CDR3 DNA: TGTGCCTGGAGGGGACTATCATTAAGGAGCAATGAGCAGTTCTTC.

This clone was recorded only once. This chain joins TRBV29-1 and TRBJ2-1; D is possibly TRBD1 (5 bases). V lost 2 bases, J lost 0 bases, and 8 bases lay in between. The CDR3 is 14 residues long. Germline loops: CDR1 SQVTM, CDR2 ANQGSEA. The CDR3: CSVERGSSYNEQFF. CDR3 in DNA: TGCAGCGTTGAAAGGGGCAGCTCCTACAATGAGCAGTTCTTC.

This chain uses TRBV2 with TRBJ1-2; 8 positions agree with TRBD1. CDR1 is SNHLY, CDR2 FYNNEI, per germline. J was trimmed by 8 bases and V by 0 bases; bases with no gene match: 5. This CDR3 region has 14 residues. CDR3 in DNA: TGTGCCAGCAGTGAAGCGCAGGGGGCGCAGGGCTACACCTTC. Amino acid sequence: CASSEAQGAQGYTF.

The chain combines TRBV7-9 with TRBJ2-5; TRBD2 is a possible D gene (5 bases). V was clipped by 1 base and J by 5 bases, with 11 bases between them. In germline, CDR1 is SEHNR, CDR2 FQNEAQ (reference sequence). CDR3 length: 14 residues. The CDR3 DNA reads as TGTGCCAGCAGCTTAGTGAGGGTTTTGGAGACCCAGTACTTC. This sequence encodes CASSLVRVLETQYF. Full variable domain (outside the CDR3, taken from reference TRBV7-9 and TRBJ2-5): DTGVSQNPRHKITKRGQNVTFRCDPISEHNRLYWYRQTLGQGPEFLTYFQNEAQLEKSRLLSDRFSAERPKGSFSTLEIQRTEQGDSAMYLCASSLVRVLETQYFGPGTRLLVL.

The rearrangement joins TRBV6-5 to TRBJ2-5; D is ambiguous. The germline CDR1 and CDR2 sequences are MNHEY and SVGAGI. V was shortened by 1 base and J by 5 bases, with 8 bases between the two germline ends. This CDR3 has 13 residues. CDR3 in DNA: TGTGCCAGCAGTTACTATAGATACGAGACCCAGTACTTC. Translated, it gives CASSYYRYETQYF.

J is TRBJ2-3 and V is TRBV7-9; tentative D call: TRBD1 (6 bases). The CDR3 totals 14 residues. CDR1 and CDR2 from the germline V gene are SEHNR and FQNEAQ (reference sequence). The V end lost 6 bases, the J end lost 4 bases, and 14 bases lay between the germline ends. The CDR3, as DNA: TGTGCCAGCAGTCCTTACAGGGTCGCAGATACGCAGTATTTT. It codes for CASSPYRVADTQYF.

There are a few counts of this clone. This sequence joins TRBV6-1 and TRBJ1-4; no clear D gene. V was trimmed by 10 bases and J by 4 bases, leaving 13 bases between them. The CDR3 extends over 13 amino acids. Germline values: CDR1 MNHNS, CDR2 SASEGT. CDR3 in amino acids: CATRVNGNEKLFF. CDR3 DNA sequence: TGTGCCACCCGAGTAAATGGTAATGAAAAACTGTTTTTT.

Turning to this clone: One junction end does not reproduce the germline sequence, and a read error may be involved. The chain is built from TRBV5-6 and TRBJ1-6; D unresolved. From germline, CDR1 is SGHDT and CDR2 YYEEEE. This CDR3 contains 12 residues. The CDR3: CASSLGPGKFNF. The CDR3 nucleotides are TGTGCCAGCAGCTTGGGTCCGGGAAAGTTTAACTTT.